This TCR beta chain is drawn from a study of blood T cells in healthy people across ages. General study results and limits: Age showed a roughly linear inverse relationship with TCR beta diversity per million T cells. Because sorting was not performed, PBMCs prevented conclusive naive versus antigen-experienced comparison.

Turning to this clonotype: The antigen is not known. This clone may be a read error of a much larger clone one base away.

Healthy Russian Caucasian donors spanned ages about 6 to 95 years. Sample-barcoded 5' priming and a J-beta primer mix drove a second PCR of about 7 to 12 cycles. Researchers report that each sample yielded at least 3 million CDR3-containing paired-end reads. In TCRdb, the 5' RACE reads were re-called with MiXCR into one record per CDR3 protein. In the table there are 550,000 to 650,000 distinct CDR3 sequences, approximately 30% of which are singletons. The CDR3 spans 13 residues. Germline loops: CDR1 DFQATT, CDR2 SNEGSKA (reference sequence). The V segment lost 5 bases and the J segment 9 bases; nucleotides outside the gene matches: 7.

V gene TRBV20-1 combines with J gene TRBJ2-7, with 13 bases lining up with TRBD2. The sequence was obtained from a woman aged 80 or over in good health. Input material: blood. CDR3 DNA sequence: TGCAGTGCTGTCCGACTAGCGGGGGGCGTGCAGTACTTC. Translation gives CSAVRLAGGVQYF.